This T cell receptor beta chain derives from a study of CD8+ T cells in alopecia areata. Indicated treatment: oral pan-JAK inhibitor, 5-10 mg twice daily. This clone was seen more than once but under ten times. The antigen is not known. Per the germline V gene, CDR1 is MNHEY and CDR2 is SMNVEV (reference sequence). This CDR3 has 13 amino acids. V was clipped by 4 bases and J by 4 bases, with 10 bases between them. Extraction of RNA preceded its reverse transcription into cDNA, which served as the sequencing template. Produced via immunoSEQ multiplex PCR; TCRdb's table is partial and in-frame only. The sample yields over 150,000 clones, 60% to 75% seen once. Study-wide points: Many expanded lesional clones persisted in scalp and blood during tofacitinib.

The input for sequencing was CD4+ T cells sorted from blood, taken at week 24, from a patient treated with tofacitinib. The V and J genes are TRBV27 and TRBJ1-1; D is ambiguous. The receptor comes from a human donor with alopecia areata. CDR3 region: CASSWQAGTEAFF. The CDR3 nucleotides read TGTGCCAGCAGTTGGCAGGCGGGCACTGAAGCTTTCTTT.